Reported below is one T cell receptor beta chain. Which antigen it targets is not known. Per-base qualities were not stored, and no clone one base away is much larger. As encoded in the germline V gene (reference sequence), CDR1 is SGHNT while CDR2 is YYREEE. Measured from the cysteine to the phenylalanine, the CDR3 is 13 residues long. CDR3 DNA is the only sequence kept; it has 39 bases, read in frame from the first base. Ends trimmed: V by 1 base, J by 3 bases; bases unmatched to a gene: 1. CD8 naive samples were obtained by positive selection for CCR7 among CD45RO-negative cells, yielding a CD45RA+CCR7+ population from which TemRA cells were excluded. The donors were healthy, HIV-negative adults with no recently reported acute infections or vaccinations. Only Caucasian adults living in Nashville, Tennessee, USA were represented among the donors. Blood was obtained by leukapheresis, after which PBMCs were separated by Ficoll-Histopaque density gradient centrifugation and cryopreserved in liquid nitrogen vapor phase. Analytical flow cytometry was used to check the purity and quantity of each magnetically sorted T cell population. Each sorted fraction had its genomic DNA isolated and then quantified by UV absorbance on a Nanodrop 2000c.

These data originate in a study of shared clonotypes between healthy human individuals (TCRdb year 2020). With respect to the entire study: The cohort included a few men and a couple of women between 18 and 49 years of age. Each donor's leukapheresis produced roughly between roughly 0.85 and 10 billion PBMCs. To increase sequencing depth and limit assay-specific biases, TCR repertoire library preparation and sequencing were carried out by different laboratories using diverse techniques. To estimate repertoire size and how much clonotype sharing occurs between individuals, the study deeply sequenced the blood TCR repertoires of about 5 healthy adults. For each donor, CD4 naive and CD4 memory were each given three plates, CD8 naive was given two plates, and CD8 memory was given one plate. Results and caveats for the whole study, not just this receptor: Incomplete sequencing was indicated by rarefaction of sorted-subset datasets, despite the large sequencing depth. Because the study included a small number of donors, the genetic and exposure-history diversity represented was limited. Larger estimated clonotype richness was generally found for naive subsets than for memory subsets. Sampling was restricted to blood, and TCR repertoires in tissues likely differ from the TCR repertoires found in blood. Based on pairwise subsampling, the degree of clonotype sharing among donors was expected to be affected by sequencing depth. Compared with non-shared clonotypes, clonotypes shared by all four sorted-subset donors had higher generation probabilities. Across a handful of donors, about 5.2% of naive CD4, over 3% of naive CD8, roughly 2.3% of memory CD4, and under 0.45% of memory CD8 clonotypes were shared.

Using the deep immunoSEQ assay, multiplex PCR amplified TCR CDR3 regions from genomic DNA. Extracted genomic DNA from each cell subset was distributed evenly across all wells of several immunoSEQ 96-well plates, and each plate was treated as a replicate. For sorted subsets, each replicate PCR was loaded with 200 to 250 ng genomic DNA, equivalent to 30,000 to 35,000 T cell genomes. The purified libraries were quantified using a Qubit 3.0 fluorometer, sized with a Bioanalyzer 2100, and then quantified again using the KAPA Library Quantification kit. Every immunoSEQ 96-well plate was sequenced on a separate single-read 150-cycle Illumina NextSeq 550 flow cell. The published analysis was carried out like this. Because only junctional sequences without quality scores were contained in the immunoSEQ output, filtering matching that applied to full-length reads could not be performed. To assign V/J genes and CDR3, sequences were annotated against IMGT germline references using PyIR, a Python wrapper for IgBLAST v1.9. Any read was removed if the V/J assignment was weak (E-value above 1e-6), the CDR3 was missing, or the read contained stop codons, out-of-frame junctions, or ambiguous translated residues. V3J clonotypes were defined by identical inferred V gene, J gene, and CDR3 amino acid sequence. Percentage overlap between repertoires was calculated by dividing the number of shared unique clonotypes by the size of the smaller repertoire. RTK rarefaction, the Chao1 estimator, and Recon v2.1 estimates of unobserved clonotypes were used to assess repertoire richness. Generation probabilities were computed with OLGA for all TCRbeta clonotypes obtained by the gDNA method from a handful of donors. TCRdb holds this immuneACCESS table with in-frame rearrangements only. Some clones are missing; in checked studies, unresolved V genes explain under half, and the rest has no known cause. The D gene and trimming were derived from the DNA, and the V and J assignments and clone size from that table. This sample comprises millions of clones, about 92% of them detected only once. The top ten constitute about 1.8% of the sample.

Sequences were obtained from naive CD8+ T cells from PBMCs. The cell subset or site label here, explained by the study, means: CD45RA+CCR7+. The source is a man younger than 35 in good health. Some clones in this sample may be carry-over from other donors' samples. Recombination connected TRBV5-4 to TRBJ2-7; TRBD2 lines up with 7 middle nucleotides. The nucleotide sequence reads TGTGCCAGCAGCTTGCGGGAGGACTACGAGCAGTACTTC. Its product reads: CASSLREDYEQYF. The CDR3, completed at both ends by the reference TRBV5-4 and TRBJ2-7 genes, gives the full variable domain ETGVTQSPTHLIKTRGQQVTLRCSSQSGHNTVSWYQQALGQGPQFIFQYYREEENGRGNFPPRFSGLQFPNYSSELNVNALELDDSALYLCASSLREDYEQYFGPGTRLTVT.